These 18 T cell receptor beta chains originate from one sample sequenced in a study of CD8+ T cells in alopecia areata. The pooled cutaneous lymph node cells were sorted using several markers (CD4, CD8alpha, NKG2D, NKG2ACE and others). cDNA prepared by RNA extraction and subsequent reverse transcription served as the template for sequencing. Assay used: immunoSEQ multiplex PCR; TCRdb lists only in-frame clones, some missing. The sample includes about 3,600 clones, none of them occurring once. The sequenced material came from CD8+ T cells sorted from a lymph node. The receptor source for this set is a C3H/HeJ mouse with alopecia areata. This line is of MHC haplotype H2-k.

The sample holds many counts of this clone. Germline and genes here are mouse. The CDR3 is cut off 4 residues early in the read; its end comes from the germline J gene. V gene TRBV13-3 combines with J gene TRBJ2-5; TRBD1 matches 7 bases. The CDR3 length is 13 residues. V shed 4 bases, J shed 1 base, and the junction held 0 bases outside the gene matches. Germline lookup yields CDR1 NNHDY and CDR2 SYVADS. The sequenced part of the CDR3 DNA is TGTGCCAGCAGTCAGGGGGACCAAGAC. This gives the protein CASSQGDQD. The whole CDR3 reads CASSQGDQDTQYF.

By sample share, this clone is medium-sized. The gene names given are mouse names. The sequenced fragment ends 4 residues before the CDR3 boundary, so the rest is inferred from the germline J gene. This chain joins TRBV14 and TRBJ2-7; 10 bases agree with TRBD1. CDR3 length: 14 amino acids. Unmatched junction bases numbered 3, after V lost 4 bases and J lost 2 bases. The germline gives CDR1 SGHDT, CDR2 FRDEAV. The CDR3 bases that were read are TGTGCCAGCAGTCGCGGACAGGGGGCCTAT. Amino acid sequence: CASSRGQGAY. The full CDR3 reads CASSRGQGAYEQYF.

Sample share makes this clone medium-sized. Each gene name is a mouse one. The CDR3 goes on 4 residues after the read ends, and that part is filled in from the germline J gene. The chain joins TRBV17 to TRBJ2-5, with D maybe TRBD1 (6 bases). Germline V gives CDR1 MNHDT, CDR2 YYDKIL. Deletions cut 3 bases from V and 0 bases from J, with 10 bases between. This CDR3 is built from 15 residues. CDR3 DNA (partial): TGTGCTAGCAGTAGCACAGGGCCTAACCAAGAC. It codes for CASSSTGPNQD. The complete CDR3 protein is CASSSTGPNQDTQYF.

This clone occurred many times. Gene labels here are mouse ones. CDR3 loop: CASSPDWGGGAETLYF. CDR3 bases read: TGTGCCAGCAGCCCCGACTGGGGGGGCGGTGCAGAA. The rearrangement uses TRBV5 and TRBJ2-3, with 12 bases lining up with TRBD2. Read coverage stops 4 residues before the CDR3 terminus; the germline J gene supplies the remainder. CDR3 length: 16 amino acids. The germline V gene encodes CDR1 LGHNA and CDR2 YNLKQL (reference sequence). The junction had 3 bases not matched to a gene; V was cut back by 4 bases and J by 1 base.

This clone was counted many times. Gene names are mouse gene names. CDR3: CASSDPREGAEQFF. CDR3 DNA, as far as it was read: TGTGCCAGCAGTGATCCCAGGGAGGGTGCT. The gene calls are TRBV13-3 and TRBJ2-1; tentative D call: TRBD1 (5 bases). The sequence runs out 4 residues before the end of the CDR3; the remainder is reconstructed from the germline J gene. The CDR3 consists of 14 residues. V lost 1 base to trimming and J lost 6 bases, with 11 bases between them. Germline V lookup: CDR1 NNHDY, CDR2 SYVADS.

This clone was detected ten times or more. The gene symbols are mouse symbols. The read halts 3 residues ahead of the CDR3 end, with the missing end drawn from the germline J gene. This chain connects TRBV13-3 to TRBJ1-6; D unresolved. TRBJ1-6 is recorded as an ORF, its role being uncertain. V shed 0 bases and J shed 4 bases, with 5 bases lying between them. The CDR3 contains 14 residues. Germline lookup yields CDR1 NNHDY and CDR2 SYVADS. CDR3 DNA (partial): TGTGCCAGCAGTGATGGCCAGTATAATTCGCCC. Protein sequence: CASSDGQYNSP. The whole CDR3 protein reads CASSDGQYNSPLYF.

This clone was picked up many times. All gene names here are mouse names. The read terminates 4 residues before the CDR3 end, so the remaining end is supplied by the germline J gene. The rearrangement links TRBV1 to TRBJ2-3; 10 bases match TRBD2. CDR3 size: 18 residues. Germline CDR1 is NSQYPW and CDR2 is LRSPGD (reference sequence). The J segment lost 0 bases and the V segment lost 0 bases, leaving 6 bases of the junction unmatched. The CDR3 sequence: CTCSADLDWGSSAETLYF. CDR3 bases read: TGCACCTGCAGTGCAGATCTGGACTGGGGGTCTAGTGCAGAA.

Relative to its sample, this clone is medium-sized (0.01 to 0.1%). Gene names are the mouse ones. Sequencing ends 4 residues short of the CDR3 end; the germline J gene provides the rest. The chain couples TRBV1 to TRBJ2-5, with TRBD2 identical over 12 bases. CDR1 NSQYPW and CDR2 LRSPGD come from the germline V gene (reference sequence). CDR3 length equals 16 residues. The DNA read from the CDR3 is TGCACCTGCAGTGCAGAAGGGGACTGGGGGGAAGAC. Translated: CTCSAEGDWGED. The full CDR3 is CTCSAEGDWGEDTQYF.

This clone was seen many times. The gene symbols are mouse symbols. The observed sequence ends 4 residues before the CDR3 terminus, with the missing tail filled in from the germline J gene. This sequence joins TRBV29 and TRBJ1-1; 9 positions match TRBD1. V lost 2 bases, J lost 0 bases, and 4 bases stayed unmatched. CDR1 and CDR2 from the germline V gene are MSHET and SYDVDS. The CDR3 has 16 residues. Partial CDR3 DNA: TGTGCTAGCAGTTTAAGGGACAGGGTGGCAAACACA. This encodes CASSLRDRVANT. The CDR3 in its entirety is CASSLRDRVANTEVFF.

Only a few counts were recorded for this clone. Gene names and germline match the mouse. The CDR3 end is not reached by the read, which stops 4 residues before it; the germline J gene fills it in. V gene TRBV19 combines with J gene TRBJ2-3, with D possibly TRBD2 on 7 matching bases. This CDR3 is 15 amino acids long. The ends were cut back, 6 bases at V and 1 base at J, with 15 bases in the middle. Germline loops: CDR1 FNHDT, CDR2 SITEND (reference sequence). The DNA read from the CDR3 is TGTGCCAGCACTACCCCGGGGGGCGGTGCAGAA. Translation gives CASTTPGGGAE. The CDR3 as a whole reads CASTTPGGGAETLYF.

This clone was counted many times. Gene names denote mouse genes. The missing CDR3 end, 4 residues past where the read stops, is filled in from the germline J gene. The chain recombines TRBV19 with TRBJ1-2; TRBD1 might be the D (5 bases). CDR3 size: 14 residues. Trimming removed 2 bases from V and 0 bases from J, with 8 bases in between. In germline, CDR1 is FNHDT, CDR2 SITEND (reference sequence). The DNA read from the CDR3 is TGTGCCAGCAGTATGGGGGGGGCAAACTCC. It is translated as CASSMGGANS. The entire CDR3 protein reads CASSMGGANSDYTF.

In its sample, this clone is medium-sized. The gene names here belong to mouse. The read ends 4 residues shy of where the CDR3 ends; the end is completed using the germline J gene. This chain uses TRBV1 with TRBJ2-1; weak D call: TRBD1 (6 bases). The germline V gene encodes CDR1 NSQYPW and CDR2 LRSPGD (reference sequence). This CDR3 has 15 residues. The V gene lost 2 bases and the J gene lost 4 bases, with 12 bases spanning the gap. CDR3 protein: CTCSAPGQKYAEQFF. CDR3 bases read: TGCACCTGCAGTGCACCGGGACAAAAATATGCT.

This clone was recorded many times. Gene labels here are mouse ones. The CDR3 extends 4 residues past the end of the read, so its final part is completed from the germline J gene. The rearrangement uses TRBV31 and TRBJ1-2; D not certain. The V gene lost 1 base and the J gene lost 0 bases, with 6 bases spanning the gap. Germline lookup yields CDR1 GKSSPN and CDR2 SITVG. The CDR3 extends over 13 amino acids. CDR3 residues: CAWSQTTNSDYTF. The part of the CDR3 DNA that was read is TGTGCCTGGAGTCAGACAACAAACTCC.

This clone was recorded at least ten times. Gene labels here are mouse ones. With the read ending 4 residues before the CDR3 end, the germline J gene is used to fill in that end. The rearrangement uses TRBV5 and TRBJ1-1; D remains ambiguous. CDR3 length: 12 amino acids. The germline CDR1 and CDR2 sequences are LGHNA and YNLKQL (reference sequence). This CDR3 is CASSQDLAEVFF. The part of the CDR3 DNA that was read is TGTGCCAGCAGCCAAGATCTGGCA.

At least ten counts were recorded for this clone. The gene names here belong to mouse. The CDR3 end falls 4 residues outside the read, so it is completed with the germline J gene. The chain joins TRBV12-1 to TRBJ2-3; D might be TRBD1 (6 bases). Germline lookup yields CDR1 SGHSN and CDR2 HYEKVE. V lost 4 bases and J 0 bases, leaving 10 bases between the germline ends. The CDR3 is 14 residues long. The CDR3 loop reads CASSRDISAETLYF. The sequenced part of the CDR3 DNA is TGTGCCAGCTCCCGGGACATTAGTGCAGAA.

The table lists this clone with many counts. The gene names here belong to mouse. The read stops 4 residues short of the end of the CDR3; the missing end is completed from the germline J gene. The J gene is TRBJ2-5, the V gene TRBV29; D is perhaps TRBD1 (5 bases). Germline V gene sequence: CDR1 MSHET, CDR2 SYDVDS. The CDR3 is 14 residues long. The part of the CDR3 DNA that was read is TGTGCTAGCAGTTTGGCAGGGAGAGGGGAC. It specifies CASSLAGRGD. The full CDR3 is CASSLAGRGDTQYF.

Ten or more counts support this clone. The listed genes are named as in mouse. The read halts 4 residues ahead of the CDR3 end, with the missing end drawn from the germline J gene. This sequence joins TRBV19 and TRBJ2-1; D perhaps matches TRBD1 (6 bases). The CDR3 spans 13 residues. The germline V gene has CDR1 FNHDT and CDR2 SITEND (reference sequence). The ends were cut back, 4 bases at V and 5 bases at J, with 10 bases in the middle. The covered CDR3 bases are TGTGCCAGCAGTCCCCGGACAGATGCT. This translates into CASSPRTDA. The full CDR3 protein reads CASSPRTDAEQFF. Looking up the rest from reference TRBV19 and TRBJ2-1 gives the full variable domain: GGIITQTPKFLIGQEGQKLTLKCQQNFNHDTMYWYRQDSGKGLRLIYYSITENDLQKGDLSEGYDASREKKSSFSLTVTSAQKNEMAVFLCASSPRTDAEQFFGPGTRLTVL.

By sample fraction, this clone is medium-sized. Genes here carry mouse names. CDR3 amino acids: CTCSPGSSAETLYF. Partial CDR3 DNA: TGCACCTGCAGTCCAGGGTCTAGTGCAGAA. The chain employs TRBV1 and TRBJ2-3, with D maybe TRBD1 (5 bases). The read is 4 residues too short to cover the CDR3 end, so that end is filled in from the germline J gene. Trimming pared 5 bases from V and 0 bases from J, leaving 9 bases between. Germline values: CDR1 NSQYPW, CDR2 LRSPGD (reference sequence). The CDR3 is 14 amino acids.